The clone carrying this T cell receptor (beta chain) showed up just a few times. Its specificity is not known. This sample is drawn from a study of vaccination and CD4 T cells after COVID-19. Broader study findings: The appearance of a median about 86% of reactive clones in convalescent patients occurred only post-vaccination. A comparatively limited set of convalescent patients was examined, with no early post-infection timepoints.

The sample's treatment: roughly 11-day PBMC culture with coronavirus spike peptide pools or control peptides (ViraFEST assay). During the years 2011-2018, before the COVID-19 pandemic, the unexposed donor's CD4+ T cells were collected. Per well, about 2.2 million PBMCs were cultured in the presence of around 11 IU/ml IL-2 and 8 to 10 ug/ml peptide pools. Researchers grew the cells for about 9 days and then pulled out CD4+ T cells by negative selection. Germline V gene data show CDR1 as MNHEY and CDR2 as SMNVEV (reference sequence). The CDR3 has 15 residues. With V trimmed by 6 bases and J by 3 bases, 8 bases remained unmatched. The Oncomine TCR Beta short-read assay was applied to DNA of cultured CD4+ T cells. The genomic DNA was obtained from cultured CD4+ T cells by extraction with the QIAamp micro DNA kit. TCRdb redid the calling of the PCR reads with MiXCR, one entry per CDR3 protein. The sample consists of about 11,000 distinct CDR3 sequences, just under 30% of them appearing once.

This chain links TRBV27 with TRBJ2-1; TRBD2 matches 7 bases. Sample: CD4+ T cells from blood, cultured in vitro. The sequence came from a human donor in good health. CDR3 loop: CASRLMVAGYNEQFF. The DNA of the CDR3 is TGTGCCAGCAGGCTTATGGTAGCGGGCTACAATGAGCAGTTCTTC.